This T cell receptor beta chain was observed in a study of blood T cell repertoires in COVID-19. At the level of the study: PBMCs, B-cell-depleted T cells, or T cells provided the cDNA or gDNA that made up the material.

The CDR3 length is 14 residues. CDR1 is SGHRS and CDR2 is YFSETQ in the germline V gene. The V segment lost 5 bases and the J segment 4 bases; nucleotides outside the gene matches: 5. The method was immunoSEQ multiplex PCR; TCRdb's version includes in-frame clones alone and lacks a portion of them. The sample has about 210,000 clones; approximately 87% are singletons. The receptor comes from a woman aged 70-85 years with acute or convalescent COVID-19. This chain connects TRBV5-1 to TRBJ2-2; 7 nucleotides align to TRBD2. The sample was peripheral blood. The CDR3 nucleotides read TGCGCCAGCAGGGAAGCGGGAATCACCGGGGAGCTGTTTTTT. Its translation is CASREAGITGELFF.